Reported below is one T cell receptor beta chain. This clonotype was seen a handful of times. Its antigen is currently not known. Per-base qualities were not stored, and no clone one base away is much larger. These data come from a study of blood T cells in healthy people across ages (dated by TCRdb to 2015 to 2017). About the full investigation: In model experiments, template switching captured about one uniquely barcoded TCR beta cDNA molecule for every two T cells. To track age-related changes in TCR beta repertoire diversity, the study relied on deep sequencing normalized with unique cDNA molecular identifiers. Donors were grouped into four age groups: young (average roughly 17 years), middle-aged (39), aged (approximately 67) and long-lived (about 82). Donors of different ages were randomly distributed across sequencing lanes to avoid experimental bias. For two donors (one aged 18 to 29 and one aged 80 or older), the study analyzed two additional independent replicas of 1 million unique cDNA reads from the same blood draw. General study outcomes and caveats: Donor CMV infection status was unknown, potentially confounding age-related changes in expanded clonotypes. Bulk unsorted PBMC profiling prevented conclusive comparison of naive and antigen-experienced compartments. Compared with the aged group, the long-lived group had more naive CD4+ T cells, fewer expanded clones and increased TCR diversity, a pattern suggesting age selection. Observed TCR beta diversity per million T cells fell roughly linearly with age, and a significant reduction was already apparent by age around 39. The percentage of naive T cells measured by flow cytometry correlated strongly with observed TCR beta diversity. Estimates of total diversity based on one million sequenced T cells were considered lower bounds and underestimates.

Systemically healthy Caucasian individuals from Russia, about 38 in total and aged about 6 to 95 years, were included as donors. Each donor gave approximately 9.3 milliliters of peripheral blood, collected into EDTA-treated Vacutainer tubes. Ficoll-Paque density-gradient centrifugation was used to isolate PBMCs, with at least 7 million obtained per sample. Trizol reagent was used to extract total RNA from PBMCs, with at least 5.5 micrograms per sample. The percentages of naive CD45RAhigh/CD27high T cells were determined by flow cytometry on a PBMC aliquot from every donor. CDR1 SQVTM and CDR2 ANQGSEA were looked up in the germline V gene. The CDR3, from cysteine to phenylalanine, totals 14 residues. Left in the record is the CDR3 DNA by itself, 42 bases read in frame from the first base. Cut back by 7 bases and 2 bases, the V and J ends lie 18 bases apart. Receptors were amplified or captured by 5' RACE. Instrument on record: Illumina HiSeq 2500. A second roughly 6 to 11 cycle PCR used a sample-barcoded 5' primer and a J-beta primer mix. A unique molecular identifier was introduced onto each TCR beta cDNA molecule by a template-switch 5' adaptor carrying 12 random nucleotides. Each sample yielded at least 3 million CDR3-containing paired-end reads. The Mint cDNA synthesis kit, primed by a TRBC-specific oligonucleotide, was used to synthesize first-strand cDNA from all RNA. After uracil-DNA glycosylase treatment, a first 18-cycle PCR used universal primers M1SS and BC2_uni_R on all cDNA. In the source study's methods: For normalization, 1 million high-quality reads, each with a distinct molecular identifier, were randomly selected from each sample. Reads with shared molecular identifiers were discarded instead of being binned into consensus sequences. CDR3 identification, clonotype clustering and error correction used MiTCR with a Q25 quality threshold and the strictest error-elimination algorithm. Lower-bound total TCR beta diversity was estimated with a nonparametric unseen species model using Euler transformation. TCRdb reprocessed the public reads (quality trimming at Q25 with fastp, clone calling with MiXCR) and kept in-frame beta chains. Here each entry gathers all rows of one CDR3 protein and keeps the most common genes and DNA. What appears here as the V and J calls and clone size reflects TCRdb's work, not the paper's. In all, the sample holds roughly 1.4 million distinct CDR3 sequences, and approximately 59% of those were seen once. Approximately 7% of the sample is taken by the ten largest.

This chain is built from TRBV29-1 and TRBJ2-7; perhaps TRBD1 is the D gene, with 6 bases matching. This TCR was sampled from a man aged 18 to 29 in good health. The sequenced sample was blood. The CDR3 loop reads CSGITPGATYEQYF. The nucleotide sequence is given as TGCAGCGGAATTACTCCAGGGGCTACCTACGAGCAGTACTTC.